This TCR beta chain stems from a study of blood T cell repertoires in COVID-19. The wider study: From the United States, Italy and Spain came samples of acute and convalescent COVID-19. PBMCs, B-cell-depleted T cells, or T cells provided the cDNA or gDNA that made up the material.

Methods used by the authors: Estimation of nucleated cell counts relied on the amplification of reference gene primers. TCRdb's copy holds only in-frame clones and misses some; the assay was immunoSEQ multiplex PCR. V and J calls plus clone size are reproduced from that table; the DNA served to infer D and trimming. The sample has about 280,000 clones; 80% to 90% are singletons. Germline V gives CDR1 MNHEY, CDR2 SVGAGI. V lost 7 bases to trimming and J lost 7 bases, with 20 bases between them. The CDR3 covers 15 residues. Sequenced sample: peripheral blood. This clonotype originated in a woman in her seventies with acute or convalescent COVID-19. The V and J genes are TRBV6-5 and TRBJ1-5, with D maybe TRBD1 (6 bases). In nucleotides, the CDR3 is TGTGCCAGCAACGTACTACAGGGTAAGGGGCAGCCCCAGCATTTT. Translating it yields CASNVLQGKGQPQHF.